Each of the 17 T cell receptor beta chains below was sequenced from the same sample in a study of T cell changes during pregnancy in multiple sclerosis. TCRdb keeps only in-frame clones here, not all; method: immunoSEQ multiplex PCR. Of around 110,000 clones listed, approximately 90% are singletons. The source was peripheral blood, collected in the third trimester of pregnancy. These receptors all come from a female donor in good health, enrolled as a control in a pregnancy study.

This rearrangement joins TRBV4-3 to TRBJ1-6; a weak D match, TRBD1 (6 bases). The germline gives CDR1 LGHNA, CDR2 YSLEER. Trimming cost V 1 base and J 7 bases, with 8 bases left between them. The CDR3 spans 14 residues. CDR3 coding DNA: TGCGCCAGCAGCCAAGGGGACACAAATTCACCCCTCCACTTT. Protein product: CASSQGDTNSPLHF.

The V and J genes are TRBV6-4 and TRBJ1-1; TRBD1 is a possible D gene (6 bases). Germline assignment: CDR1 MRHNA and CDR2 SNTAGT. V dropped 6 bases and J dropped 4 bases, with 21 bases sitting between them. The CDR3 consists of 16 residues. Written as DNA, the CDR3 is TGTGCCAGCAGAGTGTCACCAGGGGCGTCGGGCACTGAAGCTTTCTTT. Amino acids: CASRVSPGASGTEAFF.

This chain links TRBV4-3 with TRBJ2-3, with 9 bases fitting TRBD2. Germline V gives CDR1 LGHNA, CDR2 YSLEER. The V and J ends lost 1 base and 2 bases, in that order; junction bases with no gene match: 4. The CDR3 covers 16 residues. The DNA of the CDR3 is TGCGCCAGCAGCCAAGCGGAGCGGGGGGCCACAGATACGCAGTATTTT. Translating it yields CASSQAERGATDTQYF.

In this sample, this clone turned up a few times. The chain combines TRBV7-2 with TRBJ1-1, with 7 bases identical to TRBD1. CDR3 length: 15 residues. The V and J ends lost 1 base and 1 base, in that order; junction bases with no gene match: 3. Germline V CDR1 and CDR2: SGHTA, FQGNSA. CDR3 DNA sequence: TGTGCCAGCAGCTTAGTTCAGGGGGGGAACACTGAAGCTTTCTTT. This gives the protein CASSLVQGGNTEAFF.

The chain recombines TRBV5-4 with TRBJ2-5; TRBD2 agrees at 7 bases. Germline assignment: CDR1 SGHNT and CDR2 YYREEE (reference sequence). V gave up 1 base and J gave up 2 bases; unmatched junction bases: 11. The CDR3 runs to 17 residues. The CDR3 here is CASSLRGSGGGQETQYF. The CDR3 DNA is TGTGCCAGCAGCTTGAGGGGCTCTGGCGGGGGACAAGAGACCCAGTACTTC.

V gene TRBV9 combines with J gene TRBJ2-2, with TRBD1 identical over 9 bases. Per the germline V gene, CDR1 is SGDLS and CDR2 is YYNGEE. Trimming removed 3 bases from V and 4 bases from J; junction bases left unmatched: 4. The CDR3 is 15 residues long. The CDR3 DNA follows: TGTGCCAGCAGCGCCCGGGACAGGGCCACCGGGGAGCTGTTTTTT. Residues: CASSARDRATGELFF.

J is TRBJ2-1 and V is TRBV6-4; 12 bases are a match to TRBD2. The CDR3 runs 16 residues. After removal of 4 bases from V and 4 bases from J, the junction contained 5 bases not matched to a gene. Germline CDR1 is MRHNA and CDR2 is SNTAGT. The CDR3 region is CASSGLAGAGYNEQFF. Here the CDR3 DNA reads TGTGCCAGCAGTGGACTAGCGGGGGCGGGGTACAATGAGCAGTTCTTC.

This sequence joins TRBV5-4 and TRBJ2-3; D might be TRBD1 (7 bases). The germline gives CDR1 SGHNT, CDR2 YYREEE (reference sequence). V was clipped by 4 bases and J by 4 bases, with 19 bases between them. The CDR3 sequence is 16 residues long. The CDR3 loop reads CASSASQGGVADTQYF. The CDR3, as DNA: TGTGCCAGCAGCGCCTCTCAGGGGGGCGTGGCAGATACGCAGTATTTT.

This clone was seen more than once but under ten times. V is TRBV5-6 and J is TRBJ1-2, with D perhaps matching TRBD1 (5 bases). V was cut by 7 bases and J by 4 bases, with 14 bases left in between. Per the germline V gene, CDR1 is SGHDT and CDR2 is YYEEEE. The CDR3 extends over 13 amino acids. Here the CDR3 DNA reads TGTGCCAGCGAAAAAAGGGACTCCTATGGCTACACCTTC. Its translation is CASEKRDSYGYTF. Full variable domain (remainder filled in from reference TRBV5-6 and TRBJ1-2): DAGVTQSPTHLIKTRGQQVTLRCSPKSGHDTVSWYQQALGQGPQFIFQYYEEEERQRGNFPDRFSGHQFPNYSSELNVNALLLGDSALYLCASEKRDSYGYTFGSGTRLTVV.

The DNA of the CDR3 is TGTGCCAGCAGCTCAGAGGGCCGTTTCCTCCACTTT. Protein: CASSSEGRFLHF. This sequence joins TRBV5-6 and TRBJ1-6; D is unresolved. Germline-derived CDR1 and CDR2 are SGHDT and YYEEEE. Trimming cost V 3 bases and J 15 bases, with 13 bases left between them. This CDR3 is 12 amino acids long.

The gene calls are TRBV27 and TRBJ2-3; the D is unclear. The length of the CDR3 is 14 residues. V dropped 5 bases and J dropped 3 bases, with 12 bases sitting between them. The germline CDR1 and CDR2 sequences are MNHEY and SMNVEV (reference sequence). The CDR3 DNA sequence: TGTGCCAGCAGTACCCCATCCGGGACAGATACGCAGTATTTT. Amino acid sequence: CASSTPSGTDTQYF.

The genes are TRBV7-3 and TRBJ2-3; D might be TRBD1 (6 bases). CDR1 SGHTA and CDR2 FQGTGA come from the germline V gene. This CDR3 is built from 13 residues. V lost 6 bases to trimming and J lost 1 base, with 8 bases between them. CDR3 loop: CASSGQRTDTQYF. The DNA for the CDR3 is TGTGCCAGCAGTGGACAGCGCACAGATACGCAGTATTTT.

The rearrangement uses TRBV2 and TRBJ1-5; possible D gene TRBD1, 5 bases. Germline CDR1 is SNHLY and CDR2 is FYNNEI. Trimming removed 6 bases at V and 6 bases at J, with 9 bases between. This CDR3 has 12 amino acids. In DNA, the CDR3 is TGTGCCAGCAGGTCAGGGTCTCAGCCCCAGCATTTT. Translated: CASRSGSQPQHF.

V usage is TRBV7-2 and J usage is TRBJ2-1; perhaps TRBD2 as D (6 bases). CDR3 length equals 15 residues. Trimming removed 1 base from V and 2 bases from J, with 9 bases in between. Germline V lookup: CDR1 SGHTA, CDR2 FQGNSA. In DNA, the CDR3 is TGTGCCAGCAGCTTAGTTGCGGGGCCCTACAATGAGCAGTTCTTC. This gives the protein CASSLVAGPYNEQFF.

The gene calls are TRBV27 and TRBJ2-7; 7 bases map to TRBD2. J lost 4 bases, V lost 5 bases, and 2 bases had no gene match. The CDR3 is 12 residues long. Germline V CDR1 and CDR2: MNHEY, SMNVEV (reference sequence). The CDR3 DNA is TGTGCCAGCAGTCCCGGGGGGTACGAGCAGTACTTC. It is translated as CASSPGGYEQYF.

The chain links TRBV27 to TRBJ1-1; maybe TRBD1 (5 bases). With 6 bases removed from V and 3 bases from J, the gap between germline ends came to 8 bases. CDR1 is MNHEY, CDR2 SMNVEV, per germline (reference sequence). CDR3 length equals 12 residues. The CDR3 DNA reads TGTGCCAGCAGGCTAGGGGACACTGAAGCTTTCTTT. Translated: CASRLGDTEAFF.

Here the CDR3 DNA reads TGTGCCAGCAGCTTGCCGGGGGTGGGATCTAATGAGCAGTTCTTC. This codes for CASSLPGVGSNEQFF. The V call is TRBV5-6, the J call TRBJ2-1; D perhaps matches TRBD2 (6 bases). CDR1 SGHDT and CDR2 YYEEEE come from the germline V gene. The CDR3 contains 15 residues. Trimming took 1 base from V and 7 from J, leaving 15 bases between them.